The 27 T cell receptor beta chains below were found in one sample sequenced in a study of blood T cell repertoires in COVID-19. Produced via immunoSEQ multiplex PCR; TCRdb's table is partial and in-frame only. The data show some 200,000 clones, with about 88% seen just once and 15% to 20% held by the top ten. The specimen sequenced was peripheral blood. These receptors were obtained from a man aged 50-59 years with COVID-19, enrolled during active disease.

The chain combines TRBV25-1 with TRBJ2-3, with 7 positions matching TRBD2. The CDR3 loop spans 16 amino acids. With V trimmed by 0 bases and J by 2 bases, 5 bases remained unmatched. Germline V gene sequence: CDR1 MGHDK, CDR2 SYGVNS. CDR3 amino acids: CASSEYKAGPTDTQYF. The CDR3 DNA sequence: TGTGCCAGCAGTGAATATAAAGCGGGGCCCACAGATACGCAGTATTTT.

The chain joins TRBV2 to TRBJ2-5, with 9 bases lining up with TRBD2. This CDR3 is 17 amino acids long. Germline CDR1 is SNHLY and CDR2 is FYNNEI. Germline trimming cut 4 bases from V and 1 base from J; bases unmatched to any gene: 10. Here the CDR3 DNA reads TGTGCCAGCAGTGTTCAGGTCTTGACTAGCGGCCAAGAGACCCAGTACTTC. Translation: CASSVQVLTSGQETQYF.

This chain uses TRBV9 with TRBJ2-7; perhaps TRBD2 as D (5 bases). Germline V gene sequence: CDR1 SGDLS, CDR2 YYNGEE. Trimming removed 0 bases from V and 0 bases from J, with 13 bases in between. The CDR3 has 16 residues. The CDR3 loop reads CASSVGGLASSYEQYF. CDR3 bases: TGTGCCAGCAGCGTAGGTGGGCTAGCAAGCTCCTACGAGCAGTACTTC.

This chain uses TRBV2 with TRBJ2-5; TRBD2 agrees at 11 bases. The CDR3 has 14 amino acids. Germline V gives CDR1 SNHLY, CDR2 FYNNEI. The J segment lost 7 bases and the V segment lost 9 bases, leaving 10 bases of the junction unmatched. The CDR3 loop is CASGRLAGPGTQYF. The DNA for the CDR3 is TGTGCCAGTGGGCGACTAGCGGGACCGGGGACCCAGTACTTC.

The chain uses TRBV28 and TRBJ2-5; TRBD1 matches at 8 bases. The V gene's germline CDR1 is MDHEN and CDR2 SYDVKM. The CDR3 runs to 15 residues. Trimming at V came to 7 bases and at J to 3 bases, leaving 10 bases not matched to a gene. The CDR3 region has the DNA TGTGCCAGCATCCGGAGGGGGGACAGGAAAGAGACCCAGTACTTC. Residues: CASIRRGDRKETQYF.

The V call is TRBV7-2, the J call TRBJ2-7; TRBD2 matches 12 bases. The V gene's germline CDR1 is SGHTA and CDR2 FQGNSA. This CDR3 is built from 16 residues. The junction had 8 bases not matched to a gene; V was cut back by 4 bases and J by 4 bases. The CDR3 DNA follows: TGTGCCAGCAGCTACCTAGCGGGGGGGATTTGGTACGAGCAGTACTTC. Translating it yields CASSYLAGGIWYEQYF.

The chain has TRBV10-1 and TRBJ2-3; the match to TRBD2 covers 10 bases. The CDR3 length is 18 residues. V trimming: 4 bases; J trimming: 2 bases; junction bases outside the gene matches: 12. In germline, CDR1 is WNHNN, CDR2 SYGVQD (reference sequence). CDR3: CASSVAGGLRDITDTQYF. CDR3 DNA sequence: TGCGCCAGCAGTGTAGCGGGGGGTCTACGCGACATCACAGATACGCAGTATTTT.

This clone showed up just once. The chain combines TRBV9 with TRBJ2-5, with 9 positions matching TRBD1. With V trimmed by 0 bases and J by 7 bases, 10 bases remained unmatched. The germline V gene encodes CDR1 SGDLS and CDR2 YYNGEE. CDR3 length equals 16 residues. CDR3 sequence (DNA): TGTGCCAGCAGCGTAGGAGTCGGGACAGGGTCGGCGACCCAGTACTTC. It translates to CASSVGVGTGSATQYF.

This chain joins TRBV2 and TRBJ1-2; D call uncertain. The CDR3 consists of 14 residues. Germline CDR1 and CDR2: SNHLY and FYNNEI. The V gene lost 3 bases and the J gene lost 2 bases, with 10 bases spanning the gap. CDR3 residues: CASSEGLTNYGYTF. The CDR3 DNA is TGTGCCAGCAGTGAGGGCTTAACGAACTATGGCTACACCTTC.

The chain uses TRBV29-1 and TRBJ2-3, with a weak D call TRBD2 (6 bases). The CDR3 loop spans 14 amino acids. Germline V lookup: CDR1 SQVTM, CDR2 ANQGSEA. V was clipped by 7 bases and J by 0 bases, with 14 bases between them. In nucleotides, the CDR3 is TGCAGCGCTAGAGGAGGGGTTAGCACAGATACGCAGTATTTT. Its protein product is CSARGGVSTDTQYF.

The genes are TRBV28 and TRBJ1-5, with D tentatively TRBD1 (6 bases). CDR1 MDHEN and CDR2 SYDVKM come from the germline V gene. This CDR3 has 12 residues. V was cut by 5 bases and J by 16 bases, with 18 bases left in between. The DNA of the CDR3 is TGTGCCAGCAGTCTGTCCGACAGGACGGTTCATTTT. Its protein is CASSLSDRTVHF.

This clone was picked up one time. The V gene is TRBV3-1 (or the pseudogene TRBV3-2), the J gene TRBJ1-5, with 9 bases matching TRBD1. Germline trimming cut 1 base from V and 2 bases from J; bases unmatched to any gene: 9. Germline loops: CDR1 LGHDT, CDR2 YNNKEL (reference sequence). The CDR3 has 18 residues. CDR3 coding DNA: TGTGCCAGCAGCCAAGGGGGCTGGGACAGGGCGGGCAATCAGCCCCAGCATTTT. Protein: CASSQGGWDRAGNQPQHF.

This clone appeared a single time. V and J are TRBV18 and TRBJ2-7; TRBD1 matches 9 bases. This CDR3 has 15 residues. Germline CDR1 reads KGHSH; CDR2 reads LQKENI. J lost 4 bases, V lost 4 bases, and 8 bases had no gene match. The CDR3 bases are TGTGCCAGCTCACTATTAGGACAGGGGACGTACGAGCAGTACTTC. Translating it yields CASSLLGQGTYEQYF.

The sample holds a few counts of this clone. The chain joins TRBV6-6 to TRBJ1-4; 9 nucleotides match TRBD1. The V and J ends lost 0 bases and 6 bases, in that order; junction bases with no gene match: 5. Germline V CDR1 and CDR2: MNHNY, SVGAGI (reference sequence). This CDR3 has 16 amino acids. The CDR3 DNA reads TGTGCCAGCAGTTACTCGAAGGGACAGGGAGATGAAAAACTGTTTTTT. Translating it yields CASSYSKGQGDEKLFF.

The V call is TRBV18, the J call TRBJ2-7, with D possibly being TRBD2 (6 bases). Germline V CDR1 and CDR2: KGHSH, LQKENI. Deletions cut 1 base from V and 5 bases from J, with 9 bases between. CDR3 size: 13 residues. In nucleotides, the CDR3 is TGTGCCAGCTCACCACTAGCGGCCCACGAGCAGTACTTC. Protein sequence: CASSPLAAHEQYF.

The gene calls are TRBV27 and TRBJ2-1, with 7 positions matching TRBD1. CDR3 size: 14 residues. J was trimmed by 5 bases and V by 6 bases; bases with no gene match: 7. From germline, CDR1 is MNHEY and CDR2 SMNVEV (reference sequence). CDR3: CASRETDRDNEQFF. The CDR3 DNA reads TGTGCCAGCAGAGAGACTGACAGGGACAATGAGCAGTTCTTC.

This clone was seen just once. The CDR3 reads CASSLHGTGKDYGYTF. For the CDR3, the DNA is TGTGCCAGTAGTCTCCACGGGACAGGGAAAGACTATGGCTACACCTTC. V gene TRBV19 combines with J gene TRBJ1-2; 9 bases line up with TRBD1. With 5 bases clipped from V and 3 bases from J, the junction kept 10 bases outside the gene matches. Per the germline V gene, CDR1 is LNHDA and CDR2 is SQIVND (reference sequence). The CDR3 consists of 16 residues.

The chain recombines TRBV7-8 with TRBJ2-7, with TRBD2 matching over 11 bases. Germline V gene lookup returns CDR1 SGHVS and CDR2 FQNEAQ. The CDR3 totals 19 residues. Unmatched junction bases numbered 17, after V lost 4 bases and J lost 3 bases. Here the CDR3 DNA reads TGTGCCAGCAGCTCACAATCACTAGCGGGAGTGGAAGTAGTCTACGAGCAGTACTTC. Residues: CASSSQSLAGVEVVYEQYF.

The rearrangement joins TRBV7-8 to TRBJ2-3; D perhaps matches TRBD2 (5 bases). The CDR3 sequence is 15 residues long. V shed 0 bases and J shed 2 bases, with 9 bases lying between them. From germline, CDR1 is SGHVS and CDR2 FQNEAQ. The CDR3 DNA reads as TGTGCCAGCAGCTTAGCGGGAGAGACCACAGATACGCAGTATTTT. Protein: CASSLAGETTDTQYF.

The chain has TRBV5-1 and TRBJ1-6, with 8 bases fitting TRBD1. The CDR3 extends over 14 amino acids. The germline gives CDR1 SGHRS, CDR2 YFSETQ. J was trimmed by 8 bases and V by 3 bases; bases with no gene match: 4. The CDR3: CASSSRGHDSPLHF. Here the CDR3 DNA reads TGCGCCAGCAGCTCCAGGGGGCACGATTCACCCCTCCACTTT.

V usage is TRBV5-3 and J usage is TRBJ1-5; TRBD1 aligns across 8 bases. TRBV5-3 is marked as an open reading frame, function uncertain. J gave up 4 bases and V 0 bases, and 15 bases lay outside the gene matches. This CDR3 spans 19 amino acids. This CDR3 is CARSLVWCAGGFRNQPQHF. CDR3 DNA sequence: TGTGCCAGAAGCTTGGTGTGGTGCGCAGGGGGCTTTAGAAATCAGCCCCAGCATTTT.

The chain joins TRBV3-1 (or the pseudogene TRBV3-2) to TRBJ1-3, with D tentatively TRBD1 (6 bases). The CDR3 spans 15 residues. V was pared by 1 base and J by 0 bases, with 7 bases between. Germline CDR1 and CDR2: LGHDT and YNNKEL (reference sequence). The CDR3: CASSQGTASGNTIYF. CDR3 bases: TGTGCCAGCAGCCAAGGGACAGCCTCTGGAAACACCATATATTTT.

The chain couples TRBV5-4 to TRBJ2-7, with 13 bases aligning to TRBD2. V trimming: 3 bases; J trimming: 6 bases; junction bases outside the gene matches: 6. Germline V gene sequence: CDR1 SGHNT, CDR2 YYREEE (reference sequence). The CDR3 loop spans 15 amino acids. For the CDR3, the DNA is TGTGCCAGCAGCTCCGGACTAGCGGGAGAAAGCGAGCAGTACTTC. This translates into CASSSGLAGESEQYF.

V usage is TRBV18 and J usage is TRBJ1-3, with a weak D call TRBD1 (6 bases). Germline CDR1 and CDR2: KGHSH and LQKENI. The CDR3 length is 14 residues. The germline V and J ends were trimmed by 3 bases and 4 bases, with 10 bases remaining between them. The CDR3 region has the DNA TGTGCCAGCTCACCCGGGGGGCTCGGAAACACCATATATTTT. Protein: CASSPGGLGNTIYF.

The V gene is TRBV18, the J gene TRBJ1-3, with a weak D call TRBD1 (5 bases). This CDR3 region has 17 residues. From germline, CDR1 is KGHSH and CDR2 LQKENI. With 1 base removed from V and 0 bases from J, the gap between germline ends came to 13 bases. The CDR3 protein is CASSPLGPDSSGNTIYF. The CDR3 DNA sequence: TGTGCCAGCTCACCACTCGGGCCCGACAGCTCTGGAAACACCATATATTTT.

The count of this clone is one. This rearrangement joins TRBV7-9 to TRBJ2-3; no firm D call. V dropped 1 base and J dropped 3 bases, with 5 bases sitting between them. There are 13 residues in the CDR3. Germline CDR1 and CDR2: SEHNR and FQNEAQ (reference sequence). The CDR3 bases are TGTGCCAGCAGCTTAGGGGCGACAGATACGCAGTATTTT. It translates to CASSLGATDTQYF.

This clone showed up just a few times. The genes are TRBV2 and TRBJ2-1, with a weak D call TRBD1 (5 bases). The CDR3 is made up of 11 amino acids. Germline V gives CDR1 SNHLY, CDR2 FYNNEI. V lost 11 bases and J 6 bases, leaving 11 bases between the germline ends. The CDR3 here is CAGYRSNEQFF. The CDR3 DNA sequence: TGTGCCGGATACAGGTCCAATGAGCAGTTCTTC. Looking up the rest from reference TRBV2 and TRBJ2-1 gives the full variable domain: EPEVTQTPSHQVTQMGQEVILRCVPISNHLYFYWYRQILGQKVEFLVSFYNNEISEKSEIFDDQFSVERPDGSNFTLKIRSTKLEDSAMYFCAGYRSNEQFFGPGTRLTVL.